The rows below give T cell receptor beta chains drawn from one sample of a study of blood T cell repertoires in COVID-19. TCRdb keeps only in-frame clones here, not all; method: immunoSEQ multiplex PCR. The data hold 200,000 or so clones, with around 82% observed a single time. Sequenced: PBMCs or T cells enriched from blood (not recorded which). The receptors were gathered from a man aged 40-55 years who had recovered from COVID-19. CDR3s include the opening cysteine and the closing phenylalanine or tryptophan. The order of the fields is clone size, D gene, V gene, J gene, CDR3 protein, CDR3 DNA. D genes are given only for firm matches. Clone size is stated in some rows and not others, as once, few, many or a class when expanded.

-	-	TRBV5-4	TRBJ1-1	CASRRGTDYMNTEAFF	TGTGCCAGCAGACGTGGGACTGATTACATGAACACTGAAGCTTTCTTT
-	TRBD2	TRBV5-1	TRBJ2-1	CASSLAGLAVYNEQFF	TGCGCCAGCAGCTTGGCAGGACTAGCGGTCTACAATGAGCAGTTCTTC
-	-	TRBV9	TRBJ1-2	CASSVDNLNYGYTF	TGTGCCAGCAGCGTTGACAACCTTAACTATGGCTACACCTTC
-	-	TRBV5-5	TRBJ1-6	CASSLVGGYNSPLHF	TGTGCCAGCAGCTTGGTTGGAGGTTATAATTCACCCCTCCACTTT
-	TRBD2	TRBV5-1	TRBJ2-3	CASSRGPLAGAFRDTQYF	TGCGCCAGCAGCCGTGGCCCCCTAGCGGGGGCCTTTAGGGATACGCAGTATTTT
-	-	TRBV6-1	TRBJ1-2	CASSEARGSYGYTF	TGTGCCAGCAGTGAAGCAAGAGGGTCCTATGGCTACACCTTC
once	TRBD1	TRBV7-2	TRBJ2-1	CASSTGTQGSAEQFF	TGTGCCAGCAGCACCGGCACACAGGGGAGCGCTGAGCAGTTCTTC
once	-	TRBV11-2	TRBJ2-1	CATDRPGAYNEQFF	TGTGCCACCGATCGGCCAGGGGCCTACAATGAGCAGTTCTTC
-	-	TRBV5-4	TRBJ2-5	CASSSWASVSETQYF	TGTGCCAGCAGCTCGTGGGCTAGCGTGTCGGAGACCCAGTACTTC
-	-	TRBV4-1	TRBJ1-5	CASSQDIRTGINQPQHF	TGCGCCAGCAGCCAAGATATCCGCACCGGGATTAATCAGCCCCAGCATTTT
-	TRBD1	TRBV6-5	TRBJ2-5	CASSYLGQTLQETQYF	TGTGCCAGCAGTTACTTGGGACAGACCCTCCAAGAGACCCAGTACTTC
-	-	TRBV19	TRBJ1-2	CASTTAVNYGYTF	TGTGCCAGTACCACAGCCGTAAACTATGGCTACACCTTC
-	-	TRBV10-3	TRBJ2-2	CAISDGQGGPGELFF	TGTGCCATCAGTGACGGCCAGGGGGGCCCCGGGGAGCTGTTTTTT
-	TRBD1	TRBV3-1/TRBV3-2	TRBJ1-6	CASSSTGGASPLHF	TGTGCCAGCAGCTCCACAGGGGGGGCTTCACCCCTCCACTTT
-	-	TRBV30	TRBJ1-6	CAWSVRGNSPLHF	TGTGCCTGGAGTGTACGGGGGAATTCACCCCTCCACTTT
-	TRBD1	TRBV9	TRBJ1-6	CASSVVGTGSPLHF	TGTGCCAGCAGCGTAGTAGGGACAGGTTCACCCCTCCACTTT
-	TRBD1	TRBV28	TRBJ1-6	CASSPITGGSPLHF	TGTGCCAGCAGTCCGATCACAGGGGGATCACCCCTCCACTTT
-	TRBD1	TRBV28	TRBJ1-5	CASTILRGKGGNQPQHF	TGTGCCAGCACCATTCTCAGGGGGAAGGGCGGCAATCAGCCCCAGCATTTT
few	TRBD1	TRBV6-5	TRBJ1-1	CASSRTGSEAFF	TGTGCCAGCAGTCGGACAGGGAGTGAAGCTTTCTTT
-	TRBD1	TRBV5-4	TRBJ2-2	CASSVRDRESGELFF	TGTGCCAGCAGCGTCCGGGACAGGGAAAGCGGGGAGCTGTTTTTT
-	TRBD1	TRBV5-1	TRBJ1-1	CASSWRQGTEAFF	TGCGCCAGCAGCTGGCGACAGGGCACTGAAGCTTTCTTT
few	-	TRBV14	TRBJ1-2	CASSRRESYGYTF	TGTGCCAGCAGCCGTAGGGAGAGCTATGGCTACACCTTC
-	TRBD1	TRBV7-8	TRBJ2-7	CASRLRTGWGEQYF	TGTGCCAGCAGGCTAAGGACAGGTTGGGGCGAGCAGTACTTC
-	-	TRBV5-1	TRBJ1-6	CASSSDSIGNSPLHF	TGCGCCAGCAGCTCTGACAGCATTGGGAATTCACCCCTCCACTTT
few	TRBD1	TRBV18	TRBJ1-1	CASSPSAQGSAWDAFF	TGTGCCAGCTCACCTTCGGCACAGGGGTCGGCCTGGGATGCTTTCTTT
-	-	TRBV30	TRBJ1-6	CAWSENRNSPLHF	TGTGCCTGGAGTGAGAACAGGAATTCACCCCTCCACTTT
-	-	TRBV6-5	TRBJ1-2	CASRRTAYGYTF	TGTGCCAGCAGGCGGACTGCCTATGGCTACACCTTC
-	-	TRBV5-1	TRBJ1-3	CASSSGQGNTIYF	TGCGCCAGCAGCTCGGGACAAGGAAACACCATATATTTT
-	-	TRBV2	TRBJ1-2	CASRARRDGGYTF	TGTGCCAGCAGGGCTAGGAGGGATGGTGGCTACACCTTC
-	-	TRBV6-5	TRBJ2-2	CASRTGSTGELFF	TGTGCCAGCAGGACAGGATCCACCGGGGAGCTGTTTTTT
-	TRBD2	TRBV7-2	TRBJ2-2	CASRDTRRGTTGELFF	TGTGCCAGCAGGGACACAAGGCGGGGGACTACCGGGGAGCTGTTTTTT
-	TRBD1	TRBV9	TRBJ1-6	CASRLGQFGDNSPLHF	TGTGCCAGCAGACTGGGACAGTTCGGAGATAATTCACCCCTCCACTTT
-	-	TRBV28	TRBJ1-2	CASSYQRDGYTF	TGTGCCAGCAGTTATCAGAGGGATGGCTACACCTTC
-	TRBD1	TRBV5-8	TRBJ1-2	CASSFTGTGSYGYTF	TGTGCCAGCAGTTTCACCGGGACAGGGTCCTATGGCTACACCTTC
-	TRBD1	TRBV30	TRBJ1-2	CAWRAHRGRVGGYTF	TGTGCCTGGAGAGCTCACAGGGGGCGCGTAGGTGGCTACACCTTC
-	-	TRBV27	TRBJ2-3	CASSRRALRQGEGGGFTDTQYF	TGTGCCAGCAGTCGCCGAGCCTTAAGACAGGGTGAGGGCGGGGGGTTCACAGATACGCAGTATTTT
once	-	TRBV10-1	TRBJ1-1	CASSESGSTEAFF	TGCGCCAGCAGTGAGTCGGGCAGCACTGAAGCTTTCTTT
few	TRBD1	TRBV10-1	TRBJ2-2	CASSRDSASTGELFF	TGCGCCAGCAGCCGGGACAGTGCTAGCACCGGGGAGCTGTTTTTT
-	-	TRBV10-1	TRBJ2-3	CASTEAGTDTQYF	TGCGCCAGTACAGAGGCGGGGACAGATACGCAGTATTTT
-	TRBD2	TRBV5-1	TRBJ2-1	CASSSTGTSGGNEQFF	TGCGCCAGCAGCTCCACCGGGACTAGCGGGGGCAATGAGCAGTTCTTC
-	-	TRBV29-1	TRBJ1-2	CSVEDEGYYGYTF	TGCAGCGTTGAAGATGAGGGTTACTATGGCTACACCTTC
-	-	TRBV5-1	TRBJ1-1	CASSWKGGTEAFF	TGCGCCAGCAGCTGGAAAGGGGGCACTGAAGCTTTCTTT
once	TRBD1	TRBV12-3/TRBV12-4	TRBJ1-2	CASSLATGYGYTF	TGTGCCAGCAGTTTAGCGACAGGGTATGGCTACACCTTC
-	TRBD2	TRBV11-2	TRBJ2-1	CASSPRVGTIYNEQFF	TGTGCCAGCAGCCCCCGAGTGGGGACTATATACAATGAGCAGTTCTTC
-	TRBD1	TRBV5-1	TRBJ1-2	CASSLDRGGGYTF	TGCGCCAGCAGCTTAGACAGGGGCGGAGGCTACACCTTC
-	-	TRBV3-1/TRBV3-2	TRBJ2-7	CASSQTVAYEQYF	TGTGCCAGCAGCCAGACTGTCGCCTACGAGCAGTACTTC
-	-	TRBV27	TRBJ1-1	CASSLRRGFQDFF	TGTGCCAGCAGTTTAAGGAGAGGGTTTCAGGACTTCTTT
-	TRBD2	TRBV7-9	TRBJ2-3	CASSFPSDQAGGRTDTQYF	TGTGCCAGCAGCTTCCCATCCGACCAAGCGGGGGGGCGCACAGATACGCAGTATTTT
-	-	TRBV27	TRBJ2-3	CASSLRGGSTDTQYF	TGTGCCAGCAGCTTAAGGGGTGGCAGCACAGATACGCAGTATTTT
-	TRBD1	TRBV6-5	TRBJ2-7	CASRPSGTVTYEQYF	TGTGCCAGCAGGCCCTCCGGGACAGTAACCTACGAGCAGTACTTC